This paragraph reports one T cell receptor beta chain. The antigen remains unidentified. The data originate from a study of T cell responses to AZD1222 COVID-19 vaccine. General observations from the study: The study found Spike-specific TCR breadth and depth rose after two AZD1222 doses. Baseline antibody screening turned up just 6 or 7 seropositive AZD1222 recipients. Spike was spanned by vaccine-associated CD4 TCRs, with dominance at 160-218 and 743-854.

Using immunoSEQ multiplex PCR, the repertoire was profiled, and TCRdb retains in-frame clones only, with some absent. This table has about 160,000 clones, about 88% appearing once. The CDR3 spans 13 residues. CDR1 and CDR2 from the germline V gene are MNHEY and SMNVEV (reference sequence). V was clipped by 5 bases and J by 2 bases, with 10 bases between them. The TCR was taken from an adult in good health. Sequencing used peripheral blood, obtained on day 0 of AZD1222 vaccination. This chain uses TRBV27 with TRBJ2-7; D is undetermined. CDR3 loop: CASSLRTTYEQYF. The CDR3 DNA reads TGTGCCAGCAGTCTACGAACTACCTACGAGCAGTACTTC.